This T cell receptor (beta chain) came from a study of T-cell memory formation after mild COVID-19 (dated by TCRdb to 2020 to 2022). Study-wide context: TCR sequence clusters from the two donors were largely donor specific. In a couple of donors, T-cell clones that expanded and contracted after mild COVID-19 were tracked by sequencing TCRalpha and TCRbeta repertoires over time. Two young, previously healthy adult volunteers made up the cohort, one male and one female.

Ficoll-Paque density gradient centrifugation was the method used to isolate PBMCs. The listed sequencing device is Illumina NovaSeq 6000. TCRalpha and TCRbeta cDNA libraries were constructed by 5'RACE with constant-segment primers, with sample barcodes and unique molecular identifiers being introduced. Trizol reagent was used to extract RNA from every sample. Libraries were amplified in two PCR steps, with a second sample barcode and Illumina TruSeq adapters added in the second step. Sequencing of the libraries was done on an Illumina NovaSeq, producing 2 x 150 bp paired-end reads. On the study's bioinformatics: Reads were demultiplexed and collapsed into UMI-guided consensus sequences with migec v1.2.7. Using mixcr v2.1.11, the UMI consensuses were aligned to TRA and TRB V and J templates and assembled into clonotypes. A clonotype was counted as expanded or contracted only when both edgeR and NoisET called the clonotype significant, with the noise models trained on biological replicates. For edgeR calls, a false discovery rate-adjusted p below 0.01 and a log2 fold-change threshold of 1 were applied. As an exploratory analysis of dynamics, PCA with hierarchical clustering was applied to max-normalized trajectories of the 1000 most abundant clonotypes. The CD4 or CD8 phenotype of responding clones was assigned using the separately sequenced CD4+ and CD8+ repertoires. Clones were called with MiXCR by TCRdb after fastp trimmed the public reads at Q25, and only in-frame beta chains were retained. For every CDR3 protein sequence, its rows merge into one entry that carries the most common genes and DNA. TCRdb's processing, not the authors' own work, is the source of the V and J calls. In this sample the table shows about 560,000 distinct CDR3 sequences, roughly 17% of which occur a single time. Jointly, the top ten make up roughly 7.7% of the sample.

V drops 0 bases and J drops 6 bases, leaving 27 bases in between. The CDR3, from cysteine to phenylalanine, totals 19 residues. This entry keeps only the CDR3 DNA: 57 bases, framed from base 1. The germline V gene sets CDR1 to LGHNA and CDR2 to YNFKEQ. Concerning this clonotype: It lacks a known antigen. Base quality data are lacking; no much larger clone is found one base away.

Results and caveats for the whole study, not just this receptor: From day 15 to 85, contracting clones showed balanced CD4/CD8 phenotypes, whereas a second wave of clones that expanded from day 15 to 37 leaned towards CD4+. Some responding clones were detected in pre-infection memory, suggesting pre-existing cross-reactive memory T cells joined the SARS-CoV-2 response. Contracting CD4+ clones turned up mainly in the CM and EM memory subsets, whereas EMRA was where CD8+ clones were enriched. The study covered only a couple of mild cases, and larger cohorts including severe cases with pre-infection samples were considered necessary. Whether the second-wave clones peaking on day 37 were SARS-CoV-2 specific was not confirmed.

The chain was built from TRBV4-2 and TRBJ2-7, with no confidently assigned D gene. This clonotype originated in an adult woman who had mild COVID-19 (a few samples of this study predate the infection). The sample titles of this study are shuffled in the database, so cell type and time point are left out; the donor was told from shared clones. The sample comprised PBMCs or a T cell subset sorted from them (not recorded which). The CDR3 region reads CASSQDLPYGLLSLSEQYF. The base sequence is TGTGCCAGCAGCCAAGATTTACCATACGGGCTCCTGAGTCTCTCCGAGCAGTACTTC.